These T cell receptor beta chains were read from a single sample in a study of blood T cell repertoires in COVID-19. Assay: immunoSEQ multiplex PCR; the TCRdb copy retains only in-frame clones and omits some. The sample gives about 210,000 clones, roughly 90% of which show up once; roughly 4.5% is in the top ten. Sequenced sample: PBMCs or T cells enriched from blood (not recorded which). These receptors all come from a woman aged 25-40 years who had been exposed to COVID-19. The CDR3 runs from the conserved cysteine through the conserved F or W. Each record gives: V gene, D gene, J gene, clone size, CDR3 DNA, CDR3 protein. A D gene is named only where the DNA matches it firmly. Expanded clones are given a class, and other clones once, few, many or no size at all.

V gene: TRBV18
D gene: TRBD2
J gene: TRBJ2-7
clone size: NA
CDR3 DNA: TGTGCCAGCTCACCCGGCGGGGGGGTTTACGAGCAGTACTTC
CDR3 protein: CASSPGGGVYEQYF

V gene: TRBV30
D gene: TRBD1
J gene: TRBJ1-1
clone size: NA
CDR3 DNA: TGTGCCTCCAGGGGGGACAGGGGGACTGAAGCTTTCTTT
CDR3 protein: CASRGDRGTEAFF

V gene: TRBV28
D gene: NA
J gene: TRBJ2-3
clone size: NA
CDR3 DNA: TGTGCCAGCAGTTCCTACCTCCCTTCATGGACAGGAGGGGGGCCCACAGATACGCAGTATTTT
CDR3 protein: CASSSYLPSWTGGGPTDTQYF

V gene: TRBV10-3
D gene: NA
J gene: TRBJ1-3
clone size: many
CDR3 DNA: TGTGCCATCAGTGAGTCCGCAGGGTCCCTTTCCAGCTCTGGAAACACCATATATTTT
CDR3 protein: CAISESAGSLSSSGNTIYF

V gene: TRBV6-4
D gene: TRBD1
J gene: TRBJ2-5
clone size: once
CDR3 DNA: TGTGCCAGCAGTGTGACAGGGGGGGTCGGAGAGACCCAGTACTTC
CDR3 protein: CASSVTGGVGETQYF

V gene: TRBV3-1/TRBV3-2
D gene: NA
J gene: TRBJ1-6
clone size: NA
CDR3 DNA: TGTGCCAGCAGCCTATCTCCGGGACTGCATAATTCATCCCTCCACTTT
CDR3 protein: CASSLSPGLHNSSLHF

V gene: TRBV3-1/TRBV3-2
D gene: TRBD2
J gene: TRBJ2-7
clone size: NA
CDR3 DNA: TGTGCCAGCAGCCATTCCAGCGGGGGGGCCGAGCAGTACTTC
CDR3 protein: CASSHSSGGAEQYF

V gene: TRBV28
D gene: TRBD2
J gene: TRBJ2-3
clone size: NA
CDR3 DNA: TGTGCCAGCAGTTCGGGTGGACTAGCGGGGGCCCAACGTTTT
CDR3 protein: CASSSGGLAGAQRF

V gene: TRBV28
D gene: TRBD1
J gene: TRBJ1-2
clone size: NA
CDR3 DNA: TGTGCCAGCAGTTCCACCATTGACAGGGAAGGCTATGGCTACACCTTC
CDR3 protein: CASSSTIDREGYGYTF

V gene: TRBV19
D gene: NA
J gene: TRBJ2-7
clone size: few
CDR3 DNA: TGTGCCAGTAGTATAGATGGACAGTTCGAGCAGTACTTC
CDR3 protein: CASSIDGQFEQYF

V gene: TRBV5-5
D gene: NA
J gene: TRBJ1-2
clone size: NA
CDR3 DNA: TGTGCCAGCAGCTTGGACGGGTACTATGGCTACACCTTC
CDR3 protein: CASSLDGYYGYTF

V gene: TRBV6-5
D gene: TRBD1
J gene: TRBJ2-1
clone size: once
CDR3 DNA: TGTGCCAGCTTGGGACAGGGCGTGAGTGAGCAGTTCTTC
CDR3 protein: CASLGQGVSEQFF

V gene: TRBV18
D gene: TRBD2
J gene: TRBJ2-3
clone size: NA
CDR3 DNA: TGTGCCAGCTCACCACGCACTAGCGGCACAGATACGCAGTATTTT
CDR3 protein: CASSPRTSGTDTQYF

V gene: TRBV28
D gene: NA
J gene: TRBJ1-4
clone size: once
CDR3 DNA: TGTGCCAGCAGGTCTGGGGGGGCTAATGAAAAACTGTTTTTT
CDR3 protein: CASRSGGANEKLFF

V gene: TRBV27
D gene: TRBD1
J gene: TRBJ1-4
clone size: NA
CDR3 DNA: TGTGCCAGCAAAGGCAGGGGGTTTTCCTACGGGGTAAATGAAAAACTGTTTTTT
CDR3 protein: CASKGRGFSYGVNEKLFF

V gene: TRBV19
D gene: NA
J gene: TRBJ1-1
clone size: NA
CDR3 DNA: TGTGCCAGTAGTATAAGGGGGACTGAAGCTTTCTTT
CDR3 protein: CASSIRGTEAFF

V gene: TRBV4-2
D gene: TRBD2
J gene: TRBJ2-3
clone size: NA
CDR3 DNA: TGTGCCAGCAGCACACTAGCGGGCACAGATACGCAGTATTTT
CDR3 protein: CASSTLAGTDTQYF

V gene: TRBV4-1
D gene: NA
J gene: TRBJ2-1
clone size: NA
CDR3 DNA: TGCGCCAGCAGCCTCGGGGGACCGTACAATGAGCAGTTCTTC
CDR3 protein: CASSLGGPYNEQFF

V gene: TRBV3-1/TRBV3-2
D gene: NA
J gene: TRBJ1-1
clone size: few
CDR3 DNA: TGTGCCAGCAGCAACTCAGCGGGGGGGAACACTGAAGCTTTCTTT
CDR3 protein: CASSNSAGGNTEAFF

V gene: TRBV7-8
D gene: TRBD1
J gene: TRBJ1-4
clone size: NA
CDR3 DNA: TGTGCCAGCAGCTTAGTGTTGGGACAGGAAAAACTGTTTTTT
CDR3 protein: CASSLVLGQEKLFF

V gene: TRBV12-3/TRBV12-4
D gene: NA
J gene: TRBJ2-2
clone size: NA
CDR3 DNA: TGTGCCAGCAGGGACTCCCACACCGGGGAGCTGTTTTTT
CDR3 protein: CASRDSHTGELFF

V gene: TRBV4-2
D gene: TRBD2
J gene: TRBJ2-3
clone size: NA
CDR3 DNA: TGTGCCAGCAGCCAAGAGATTCTGAATGGCGGGGGGGCACCAGATACGCAGTATTTT
CDR3 protein: CASSQEILNGGGAPDTQYF

V gene: TRBV21-1
D gene: NA
J gene: TRBJ2-7
clone size: NA
CDR3 DNA: TGTGCCAGCAGCCCCTCTGGCCCAGGGGGCAACATCTCCTACGAGCAGTACTTC
CDR3 protein: CASSPSGPGGNISYEQYF

V gene: TRBV5-6
D gene: NA
J gene: TRBJ2-7
clone size: few
CDR3 DNA: TGTGCCAGCAGATTGCTCGGGAGTTACGAGCAGTACTTC
CDR3 protein: CASRLLGSYEQYF

V gene: TRBV12-3/TRBV12-4
D gene: NA
J gene: TRBJ1-5
clone size: NA
CDR3 DNA: TGTGCCAGCACCACAGGTTTGGGACCCCAGCATTTT
CDR3 protein: CASTTGLGPQHF

V gene: TRBV30
D gene: TRBD1
J gene: TRBJ1-4
clone size: NA
CDR3 DNA: TGTGCCGCAGGTGGACAGGGGGTCGAAAAACTGTTTTTT
CDR3 protein: CAAGGQGVEKLFF

V gene: TRBV11-3
D gene: NA
J gene: TRBJ1-6
clone size: NA
CDR3 DNA: TGTGCCAGCAGCTTCGGACAGCATAATTCACCCCTCCACTTT
CDR3 protein: CASSFGQHNSPLHF

V gene: TRBV7-9
D gene: NA
J gene: TRBJ2-3
clone size: NA
CDR3 DNA: TGTGCCAGCAGCTTTATAGATACGCAGTATTTT
CDR3 protein: CASSFIDTQYF

V gene: TRBV11-3
D gene: NA
J gene: TRBJ1-1
clone size: NA
CDR3 DNA: TGTGCCAGCAGCCCCCCCATGGCAGGGGTCACTGAAGCTTTCTTT
CDR3 protein: CASSPPMAGVTEAFF

V gene: TRBV6-1
D gene: NA
J gene: TRBJ2-7
clone size: NA
CDR3 DNA: TGTGCCAGCAGTGAATTTCTGGGACATATCTACGAGCAGTACTTC
CDR3 protein: CASSEFLGHIYEQYF

V gene: TRBV11-3
D gene: NA
J gene: TRBJ2-1
clone size: once
CDR3 DNA: TGTGCCAGCAGCCCCCCCCAGAAGGGGCCTTCCTACAATGAGCAGTTCTTC
CDR3 protein: CASSPPQKGPSYNEQFF

V gene: TRBV3-1/TRBV3-2
D gene: NA
J gene: TRBJ1-2
clone size: NA
CDR3 DNA: TGTGCCAGCAGCCAAGACGACAGCCCGCGGTGGGGCTACACCTTC
CDR3 protein: CASSQDDSPRWGYTF

V gene: TRBV27
D gene: TRBD1
J gene: TRBJ2-5
clone size: NA
CDR3 DNA: TGTGCCAGCAGTCCCGCCGGGACAGGGCTTCGTCAAGAGACCCAGTACTTC
CDR3 protein: CASSPAGTGLRQETQYF